Below, one T cell receptor beta chain is given with its context. The CDR3 spans 20 residues. With V trimmed by 2 bases and J by 1 base, 15 bases remained unmatched. CDR1 MDHEN and CDR2 SYDVKM come from the germline V gene. These data come from a study of control samples from healthy donors and cancer patients. TCRdb's table, derived via immunoSEQ multiplex PCR, lists solely in-frame clones and lacks some. The table lists about 68,000 clones, 83% of them singletons. Sample: blood. The sequence came from a man in his 60s in good health. This chain uses TRBV28 with TRBJ2-3, with 10 positions matching TRBD2. CDR3 nucleotides: TGTGCCAGCAGTTTAGGGCTAGCGGGAGTGGAATGGGTCCGCACAGATACGCAGTATTTT. Its protein product is CASSLGLAGVEWVRTDTQYF.